A selection of T cell receptor beta chains follows, all from one sample in a study of cytomegalovirus exposure and HLA in healthy donors. Method: immunoSEQ multiplex PCR; TCRdb's copy keeps in-frame clones and lacks some. The sample consists of some 150,000 clones, about 74% of them appearing once. Sequencing was performed on PBMCs. Receptor source: a middle-aged woman in good health and CMV-seronegative. Both conserved end residues are part of each CDR3. Each record gives: CDR3 length, J gene, D gene, V gene, clone size, CDR3 DNA, CDR3 protein. The D gene is left open where the match is weak. Size is stated for part of the rows, as once, few or many counts, or as a class when the clone is expanded.

cdr3_length: 13
j_call: TRBJ1-2
d_call: NA
v_call: TRBV6-1
clone_size: NA
cdr3_nt: TGTGCCAGCAGTGAACTTTACAGCTCGGGCTACACCTTC
cdr3_aa: CASSELYSSGYTF

cdr3_length: 12
j_call: TRBJ1-1
d_call: NA
v_call: TRBV6-1
clone_size: NA
cdr3_nt: TGTGCCATTAGGAGGGGACACACTGAAGCTTTCTTT
cdr3_aa: CAIRRGHTEAFF

cdr3_length: 14
j_call: TRBJ2-2
d_call: TRBD2
v_call: TRBV10-3
clone_size: few
cdr3_nt: TGTGCCATCAAGACGGGAGGGAACACCGGGGAGCTGTTTTTT
cdr3_aa: CAIKTGGNTGELFF

cdr3_length: 13
j_call: TRBJ2-7
d_call: NA
v_call: TRBV19
clone_size: NA
cdr3_nt: TGTGCCACCTCACAACAGGGCTCCTACGAGCAGTACTTC
cdr3_aa: CATSQQGSYEQYF

cdr3_length: 16
j_call: TRBJ2-1
d_call: NA
v_call: TRBV7-9
clone_size: NA
cdr3_nt: TGTGCCAGCAGCTTATTGATAGGGTCGGACTTCGGTGAGCAGTTCTTC
cdr3_aa: CASSLLIGSDFGEQFF

cdr3_length: 12
j_call: TRBJ1-2
d_call: NA
v_call: TRBV11-2
clone_size: NA
cdr3_nt: TGTGCCAGCAGCTTAGACCGGGATGGCTACACCTTC
cdr3_aa: CASSLDRDGYTF

cdr3_length: 15
j_call: TRBJ2-3
d_call: TRBD2
v_call: TRBV6-4
clone_size: NA
cdr3_nt: TGTGCCAGCTCCCTAGCGGGAGAGGGGACAGATACGCAGTATTTT
cdr3_aa: CASSLAGEGTDTQYF

cdr3_length: 10
j_call: TRBJ1-2
d_call: NA
v_call: TRBV28
clone_size: once
cdr3_nt: TGTGCCAGCAGTAGTGAGGGCTACACCTTC
cdr3_aa: CASSSEGYTF

cdr3_length: 17
j_call: TRBJ1-2
d_call: NA
v_call: TRBV27
clone_size: NA
cdr3_nt: TGTGCCAGCAGTTTATCGCCACCAGGGCGGAGAAACTATGGCTACACCTTC
cdr3_aa: CASSLSPPGRRNYGYTF

cdr3_length: 13
j_call: TRBJ1-5
d_call: TRBD1
v_call: TRBV30
clone_size: NA
cdr3_nt: TGTGCCTGGGGGGGACAGGGTCGGCAGCCCCAGCATTTT
cdr3_aa: CAWGGQGRQPQHF

cdr3_length: 16
j_call: TRBJ1-4
d_call: NA
v_call: TRBV5-5
clone_size: NA
cdr3_nt: TGTGCCAGCAGCTTGGCAGGGCCTGCAACTAATGAAAAACTGTTTTTT
cdr3_aa: CASSLAGPATNEKLFF

cdr3_length: 15
j_call: TRBJ2-2
d_call: TRBD1
v_call: TRBV7-9
clone_size: NA
cdr3_nt: TGTGCCAGCAGCACCAAGGGGACAGGGGCCGGGGAGCTGTTTTTT
cdr3_aa: CASSTKGTGAGELFF

cdr3_length: 14
j_call: TRBJ2-7
d_call: NA
v_call: TRBV5-1
clone_size: NA
cdr3_nt: TGCGCCAGCAGCTTGGTAGCGGTTACCTACGAGCAGTACTTC
cdr3_aa: CASSLVAVTYEQYF

cdr3_length: 15
j_call: TRBJ1-1
d_call: TRBD1
v_call: TRBV18
clone_size: once
cdr3_nt: TGTGCCAGCTCACCGAACAGGGGGCCGGGGACTGAAGCTTTCTTT
cdr3_aa: CASSPNRGPGTEAFF

cdr3_length: 15
j_call: TRBJ1-2
d_call: NA
v_call: TRBV5-1
clone_size: NA
cdr3_nt: TGCGCCAGCAGCTTGGCCGGAACAGGGAAGTATGGCTACACCTTC
cdr3_aa: CASSLAGTGKYGYTF

cdr3_length: 13
j_call: TRBJ1-4
d_call: TRBD1
v_call: TRBV7-9
clone_size: NA
cdr3_nt: TGTGCCAGCAGCCGACAGGGTGGTGAAAAACTGTTTTTT
cdr3_aa: CASSRQGGEKLFF

cdr3_length: 14
j_call: TRBJ1-2
d_call: TRBD1
v_call: TRBV6-6
clone_size: NA
cdr3_nt: TGTGCCAGCGGCCCGACAGGGGTTGGAAATGGCTACACCTTC
cdr3_aa: CASGPTGVGNGYTF

cdr3_length: 13
j_call: TRBJ2-7
d_call: TRBD2
v_call: TRBV30
clone_size: NA
cdr3_nt: TGTGCCTGGGGGGGGGTTGGGGGGTACGAGCAGTACTTC
cdr3_aa: CAWGGVGGYEQYF

cdr3_length: 17
j_call: TRBJ1-3
d_call: NA
v_call: TRBV2
clone_size: NA
cdr3_nt: TGTGCCAGCAGTGAATGGGGGCTTAGATTCTCTGGAAACACCATATATTTT
cdr3_aa: CASSEWGLRFSGNTIYF

cdr3_length: 15
j_call: TRBJ2-7
d_call: NA
v_call: TRBV6-5
clone_size: NA
cdr3_nt: TGTGCCAGCAGTTACGCCACAGGGACTACCTACGAGCAGTACTTC
cdr3_aa: CASSYATGTTYEQYF

cdr3_length: 18
j_call: TRBJ1-2
d_call: TRBD1
v_call: TRBV5-1
clone_size: NA
cdr3_nt: TGCGCCAGCAGCTTGGCCCCCCCCGGGACAGGGGACAACTATGGCTACACCTTC
cdr3_aa: CASSLAPPGTGDNYGYTF

cdr3_length: 13
j_call: TRBJ2-6
d_call: NA
v_call: TRBV6-5
clone_size: NA
cdr3_nt: TGTGCCAGCGGTTACGGGCGGGCCAACGTCCTGACTTTC
cdr3_aa: CASGYGRANVLTF

cdr3_length: 14
j_call: TRBJ2-2
d_call: NA
v_call: TRBV12-2
clone_size: NA
cdr3_nt: TGTGCAAGTCGCTCCCCGGAGGGGTCCGGGGAGCTGTTTTTT
cdr3_aa: CASRSPEGSGELFF

cdr3_length: 14
j_call: TRBJ1-2
d_call: TRBD1
v_call: TRBV4-1
clone_size: NA
cdr3_nt: TGCGCCAGCAGCCCGACCCCAGACAGGGACGGCTACACCTTC
cdr3_aa: CASSPTPDRDGYTF

cdr3_length: 14
j_call: TRBJ1-3
d_call: NA
v_call: TRBV10-3
clone_size: NA
cdr3_nt: TGTGCCATCGGGGCGGAAGCGTCTGGAAACACCATATATTTT
cdr3_aa: CAIGAEASGNTIYF

cdr3_length: 15
j_call: TRBJ1-1
d_call: TRBD1
v_call: TRBV6-5
clone_size: NA
cdr3_nt: TGTGCCAGCAGTTTCCCCGGGACAGCCGGTTCGATGACTTTCTTT
cdr3_aa: CASSFPGTAGSMTFF

cdr3_length: 14
j_call: TRBJ2-7
d_call: NA
v_call: TRBV6-5
clone_size: NA
cdr3_nt: TGTGCCAGCAGTTACGAGAGGGCATCTTACGAGCAGTACTTC
cdr3_aa: CASSYERASYEQYF

cdr3_length: 14
j_call: TRBJ2-7
d_call: TRBD1
v_call: TRBV28
clone_size: NA
cdr3_nt: TGTGCCAGCAGTCGGACAGGGGGCCGGTACGAGCAGTACTTC
cdr3_aa: CASSRTGGRYEQYF